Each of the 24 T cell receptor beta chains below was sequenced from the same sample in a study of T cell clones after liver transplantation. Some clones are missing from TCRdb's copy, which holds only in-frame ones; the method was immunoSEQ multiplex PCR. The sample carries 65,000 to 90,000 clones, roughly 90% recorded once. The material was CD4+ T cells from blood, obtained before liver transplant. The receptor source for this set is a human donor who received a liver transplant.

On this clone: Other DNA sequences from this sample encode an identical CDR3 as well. The CDR3 protein is CASSMPGTGKAEQYF. The CDR3 nucleotides read TGCGCCAGTAGCATGCCCGGGACAGGGAAGGCCGAGCAGTACTTC. The chain uses TRBV5-1 and TRBJ2-7, with TRBD1 matching 9 bases. J gave up 6 bases and V 8 bases, and 15 bases lay outside the gene matches. Germline loops: CDR1 SGHRS, CDR2 YFSETQ. CDR3 length: 15 residues.

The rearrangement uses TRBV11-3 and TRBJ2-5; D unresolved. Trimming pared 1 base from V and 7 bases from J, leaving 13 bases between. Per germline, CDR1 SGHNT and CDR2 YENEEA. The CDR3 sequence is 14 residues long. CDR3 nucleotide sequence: TGTGCCAGCAGCTTAGCCAGCGTTTCGGGGACCCAGTACTTC. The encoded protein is CASSLASVSGTQYF.

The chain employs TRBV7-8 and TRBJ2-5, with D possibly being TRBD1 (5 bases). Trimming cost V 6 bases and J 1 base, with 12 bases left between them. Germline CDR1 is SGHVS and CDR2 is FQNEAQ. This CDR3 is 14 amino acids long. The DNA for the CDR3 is TGTGCCAGCAGTCTCCAGGGAATCCAAGAGACCCAGTACTTC. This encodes CASSLQGIQETQYF.

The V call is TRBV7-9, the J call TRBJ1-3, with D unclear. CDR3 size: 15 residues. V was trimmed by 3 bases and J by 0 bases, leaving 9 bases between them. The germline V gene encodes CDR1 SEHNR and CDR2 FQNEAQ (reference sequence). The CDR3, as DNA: TGTGCCAGCAGCTTGGGTCGGAACTCTGGAAACACCATATATTTT. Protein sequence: CASSLGRNSGNTIYF.

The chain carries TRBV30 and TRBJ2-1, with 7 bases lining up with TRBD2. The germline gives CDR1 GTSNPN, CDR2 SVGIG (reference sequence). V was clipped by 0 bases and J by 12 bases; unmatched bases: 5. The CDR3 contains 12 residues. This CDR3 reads CAWSVLTSMQFF. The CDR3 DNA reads TGTGCCTGGAGTGTACTGACTAGCATGCAGTTCTTC. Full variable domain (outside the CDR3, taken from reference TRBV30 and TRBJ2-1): SQTIHQWPATLVQPVGSPLSLECTVEGTSNPNLYWYRQAAGRGLQLLFYSVGIGQISSEVPQNLSASRPQDRQFILSSKKLLLSDSGFYLCAWSVLTSMQFFGPGTRLTVL.

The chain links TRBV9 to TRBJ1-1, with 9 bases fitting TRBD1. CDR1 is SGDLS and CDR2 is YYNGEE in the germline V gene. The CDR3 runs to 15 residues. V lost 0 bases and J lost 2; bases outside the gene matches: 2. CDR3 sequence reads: CASSVGTGANTEAFF. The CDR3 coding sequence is TGTGCCAGCAGCGTAGGGACAGGGGCCAACACTGAAGCTTTCTTT.

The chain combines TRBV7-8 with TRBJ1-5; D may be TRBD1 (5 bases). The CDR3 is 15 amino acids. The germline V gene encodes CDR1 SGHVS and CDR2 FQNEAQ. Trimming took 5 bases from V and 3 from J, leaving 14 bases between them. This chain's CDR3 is CASSLTSGTNQPQHF. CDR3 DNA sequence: TGTGCCAGCAGCCTAACCTCAGGGACCAATCAGCCCCAGCATTTT.

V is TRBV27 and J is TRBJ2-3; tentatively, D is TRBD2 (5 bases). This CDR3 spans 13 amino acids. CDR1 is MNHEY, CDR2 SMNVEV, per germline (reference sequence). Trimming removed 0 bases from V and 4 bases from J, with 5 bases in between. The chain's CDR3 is CASSLSRADTQYF. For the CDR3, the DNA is TGTGCCAGCAGTTTATCGAGGGCAGATACGCAGTATTTT.

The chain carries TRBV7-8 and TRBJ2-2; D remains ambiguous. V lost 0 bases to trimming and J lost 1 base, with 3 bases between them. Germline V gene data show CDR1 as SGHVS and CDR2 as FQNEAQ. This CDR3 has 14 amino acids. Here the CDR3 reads CASSLAENTGELFF. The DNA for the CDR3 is TGTGCCAGCAGCTTAGCTGAGAACACCGGGGAGCTGTTTTTT.

The DNA for the CDR3 is TGCGCCAGCAGCGCCGGGACCGTTCTACAAGAGACCCAGTACTTC. Its translation: CASSAGTVLQETQYF. The gene calls are TRBV5-1 and TRBJ2-5; TRBD1 or TRBD2 may be the D gene (5 bases each). The CDR3 length is 15 residues. V lost 4 bases, J lost 2 bases, and 15 bases lay in between. The germline CDR1 and CDR2 sequences are SGHRS and YFSETQ.

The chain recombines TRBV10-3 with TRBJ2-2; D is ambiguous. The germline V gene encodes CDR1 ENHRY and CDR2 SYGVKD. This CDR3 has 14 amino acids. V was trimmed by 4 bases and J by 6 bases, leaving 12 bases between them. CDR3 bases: TGTGCCATCAGTGCCCCTGGTGGGTCCGGGGAGCTGTTTTTT. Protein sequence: CAISAPGGSGELFF.

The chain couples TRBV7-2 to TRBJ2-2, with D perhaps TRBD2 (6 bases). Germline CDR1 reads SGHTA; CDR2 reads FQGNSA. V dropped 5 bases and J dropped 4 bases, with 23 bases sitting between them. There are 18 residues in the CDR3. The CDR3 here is CASSGGSQGRLVTGELFF. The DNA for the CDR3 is TGTGCCAGCAGCGGAGGGTCCCAGGGTCGATTAGTCACCGGGGAGCTGTTTTTT.

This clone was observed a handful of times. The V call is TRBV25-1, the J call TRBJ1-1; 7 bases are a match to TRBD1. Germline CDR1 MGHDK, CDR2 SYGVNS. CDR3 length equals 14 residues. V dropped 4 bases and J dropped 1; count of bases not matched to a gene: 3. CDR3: CASSVTGANTEAFF. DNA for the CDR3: TGTGCCAGCAGTGTAACAGGGGCGAACACTGAAGCTTTCTTT.

DNA of the CDR3: TGCGCCAGCAGCTTGGCCCGCGATCCCACAGATACGCAGTATTTT. Protein product: CASSLARDPTDTQYF. The chain couples TRBV5-1 to TRBJ2-3, with D unresolved. The CDR3 totals 15 residues. Germline CDR1 reads SGHRS; CDR2 reads YFSETQ. Between the trimmed V and J ends, which lost 0 bases and 2 bases, there was a span of 10 bases.

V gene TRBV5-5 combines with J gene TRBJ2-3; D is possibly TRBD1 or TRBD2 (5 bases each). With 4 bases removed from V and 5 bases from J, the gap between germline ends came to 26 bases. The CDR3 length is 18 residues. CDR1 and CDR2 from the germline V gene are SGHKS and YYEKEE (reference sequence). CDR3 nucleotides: TGTGCCAGCAGCCTCAGGATAACCGGGACGGAAAAGATAGATACGCAGTATTTT. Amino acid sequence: CASSLRITGTEKIDTQYF.

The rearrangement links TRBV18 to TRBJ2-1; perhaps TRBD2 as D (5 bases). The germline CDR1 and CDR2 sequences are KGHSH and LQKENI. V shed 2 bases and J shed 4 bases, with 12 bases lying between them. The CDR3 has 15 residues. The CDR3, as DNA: TGTGCCAGCTCACCATCGACTATATCTTACAATGAGCAGTTCTTC. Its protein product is CASSPSTISYNEQFF.

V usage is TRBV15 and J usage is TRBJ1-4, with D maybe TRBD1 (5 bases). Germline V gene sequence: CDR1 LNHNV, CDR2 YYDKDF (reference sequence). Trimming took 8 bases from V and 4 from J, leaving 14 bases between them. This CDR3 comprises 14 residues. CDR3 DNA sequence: TGTGCCACCGGTACCCGGGACCATAATGAAAAACTGTTTTTT. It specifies CATGTRDHNEKLFF.

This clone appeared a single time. The CDR3 DNA is TGTGCCAGCAGCTTAGCTTGGAAGGCAGATACGCAGTATTTT. Protein sequence: CASSLAWKADTQYF. The chain couples TRBV7-2 to TRBJ2-3; the D is unclear. The CDR3 is made up of 14 amino acids. Deletions cut 0 bases from V and 4 bases from J, with 8 bases between. From germline, CDR1 is SGHTA and CDR2 FQGNSA.

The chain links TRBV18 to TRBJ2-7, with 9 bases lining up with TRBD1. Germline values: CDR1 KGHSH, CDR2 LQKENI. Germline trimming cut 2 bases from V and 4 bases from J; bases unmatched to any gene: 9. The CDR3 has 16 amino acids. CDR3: CASSPRGQGSHYEQYF. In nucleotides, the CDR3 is TGTGCCAGCTCACCAAGAGGACAGGGGTCCCATTACGAGCAGTACTTC.

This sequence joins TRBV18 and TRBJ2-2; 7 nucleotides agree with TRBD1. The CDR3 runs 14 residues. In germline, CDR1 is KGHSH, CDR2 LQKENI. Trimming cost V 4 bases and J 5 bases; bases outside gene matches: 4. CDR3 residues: CASSLNRGTGELFF. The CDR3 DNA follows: TGTGCCAGCTCACTGAACAGGGGAACCGGGGAGCTGTTTTTT. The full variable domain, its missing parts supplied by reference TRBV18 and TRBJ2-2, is NAGVMQNPRHLVRRRGQEARLRCSPMKGHSHVYWYRQLPEEGLKFMVYLQKENIIDESGMPKERFSAEFPKEGPSILRIQQVVRGDSAAYFCASSLNRGTGELFFGEGSRLTVL.

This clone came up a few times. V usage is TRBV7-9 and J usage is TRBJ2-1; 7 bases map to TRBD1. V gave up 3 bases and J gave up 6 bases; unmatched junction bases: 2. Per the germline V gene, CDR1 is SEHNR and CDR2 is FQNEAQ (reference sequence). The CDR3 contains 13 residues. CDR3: CASSFRDSNEQFF. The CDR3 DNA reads TGTGCCAGCAGCTTCCGGGACAGCAATGAGCAGTTCTTC.

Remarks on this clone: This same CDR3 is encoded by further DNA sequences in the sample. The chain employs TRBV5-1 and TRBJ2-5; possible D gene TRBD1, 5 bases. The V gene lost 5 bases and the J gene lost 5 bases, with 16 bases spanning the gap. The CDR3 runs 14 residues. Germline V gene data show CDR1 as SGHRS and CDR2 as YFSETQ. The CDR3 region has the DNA TGCGCCAGCAGTCTGGAAGGGGCCGGCGAGACCCAGTACTTC. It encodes CASSLEGAGETQYF.

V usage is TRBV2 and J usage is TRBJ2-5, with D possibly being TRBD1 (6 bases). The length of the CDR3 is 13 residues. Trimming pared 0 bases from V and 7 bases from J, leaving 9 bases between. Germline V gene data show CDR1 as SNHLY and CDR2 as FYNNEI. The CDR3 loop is CASSEAQGGTQYF. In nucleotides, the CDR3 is TGTGCCAGCAGTGAAGCACAGGGCGGGACCCAGTACTTC.

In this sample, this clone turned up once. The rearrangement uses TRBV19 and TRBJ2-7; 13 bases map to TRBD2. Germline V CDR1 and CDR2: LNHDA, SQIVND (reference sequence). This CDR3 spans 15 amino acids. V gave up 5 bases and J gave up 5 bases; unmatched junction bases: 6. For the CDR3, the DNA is TGTGCCAGTAGTGTGGGACTAGCGGGAATCAACGAGCAGTACTTC. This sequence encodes CASSVGLAGINEQYF.